This T cell receptor beta chain was captured in a study of vaccination and CD4 T cells after COVID-19. Treatment: approximately 9-day PBMC culture with coronavirus spike peptide pools or control peptides (ViraFEST assay). Unexposed donor CD4+ T cells predated the COVID-19 pandemic, collected 2011-2018. From unexposed donors, CD4+ T cells were probed, cells permitting, with SARS-CoV-2 S/N and four cold-coronavirus spikes. Researchers used the Oncomine TCR Beta short-read assay to sequence DNA from cultured CD4+ T cells. From CD4+ T cells that had been cultured, genomic DNA was extracted. One entry per CDR3 protein results from TCRdb running MiXCR on the PCR reads. The data contain some 7,800 distinct CDR3 sequences, 25% to 40% of them singletons. V gave up 0 bases and J gave up 4 bases; unmatched junction bases: 4. The germline CDR1 and CDR2 sequences are DFQATT and SNEGSKA (reference sequence). This CDR3 has 16 amino acids.

This clonotype was seen a handful of times. What it binds is not known. The sequenced sample consisted of CD4+ T cells from blood, cultured in vitro. The rearrangement uses TRBV20-1 and TRBJ2-1; the match to TRBD2 covers 12 bases. The sequence came from a human donor in good health. CDR3 residues: CSARELAGGSYNEQFF. The CDR3 DNA reads TGCAGTGCTAGAGAACTAGCGGGAGGTTCGTACAATGAGCAGTTCTTC.